This T cell receptor beta chain was captured in a study of blood T cell repertoires in COVID-19. Looked up from germline, CDR1 is SGHNT and CDR2 is YYREEE (reference sequence). Losses at the gene ends were 3 bases for V and 2 bases for J; bases not matched to a gene: 4. The CDR3 spans 15 residues. The table came from immunoSEQ multiplex PCR; TCRdb's copy has only in-frame clones and leaves some out. The sample has 70,000 to 95,000 clones; about 80% are singletons. Sequencing used peripheral blood. This clonotype was obtained from a human donor in a cohort sampled during active COVID-19. The chain has TRBV5-4 and TRBJ2-3; 9 nucleotides line up with TRBD1. The CDR3 region has the DNA TGTGCCAGCAGCTCCCGGGACAGGGCCACAGATACGCAGTATTTT. This gives the protein CASSSRDRATDTQYF.